This note documents a single T cell receptor beta chain sequence. V lost 5 bases to trimming and J lost 1 base; unmatched junction nucleotides: 10. The CDR3 has 17 amino acids. The germline V gene encodes CDR1 LNHDA and CDR2 SQIVND (reference sequence). The data derive from a study of T cells in Graves' hyperthyroidism and ophthalmopathy. Amplified TCR beta CDR3 regions derived from RNA transcripts. With the HTBI primer set, the TCR CDR3 went through a first round of RT-PCR. MiXCR, applied by TCRdb to the multiplex PCR reads, yields one record per CDR3 protein. The table records 400,000 or so distinct CDR3 sequences, about an eighth of them present only once.

The rearrangement links TRBV19 to TRBJ2-4, with 8 nucleotides matching TRBD1. This receptor was identified in a man aged 50-60 years with Graves' ophthalmopathy. Material: blood. The CDR3 bases are TGTGCCAGTAGTTATAACAGGGGGATTTTGGCCAAAAACATTCAGTACTTC. Encoded protein: CASSYNRGILAKNIQYF.